This T cell receptor beta chain appears in the sequencing data of a study of technical replicates of blood from a handful of donors. TCRdb's copy holds only in-frame clones and misses some; the assay was immunoSEQ multiplex PCR. The sample consists of approximately 73,000 clones, about 96% of them appearing once. The source of this sequence is a human donor in good health. Sample: T cells isolated from PBMCs.

The CDR3 reads CASSKGTSGNYEQYF. DNA of the CDR3: TGTGCCAGCAGCAAGGGGACTAGCGGGAACTACGAGCAGTACTTC. The rearrangement joins TRBV5-4 to TRBJ2-7, with 13 bases matching TRBD2. This CDR3 is built from 15 residues. Germline CDR1 and CDR2: SGHNT and YYREEE (reference sequence). The trim removed 4 bases at V and 3 bases at J, leaving 4 bases unmatched.